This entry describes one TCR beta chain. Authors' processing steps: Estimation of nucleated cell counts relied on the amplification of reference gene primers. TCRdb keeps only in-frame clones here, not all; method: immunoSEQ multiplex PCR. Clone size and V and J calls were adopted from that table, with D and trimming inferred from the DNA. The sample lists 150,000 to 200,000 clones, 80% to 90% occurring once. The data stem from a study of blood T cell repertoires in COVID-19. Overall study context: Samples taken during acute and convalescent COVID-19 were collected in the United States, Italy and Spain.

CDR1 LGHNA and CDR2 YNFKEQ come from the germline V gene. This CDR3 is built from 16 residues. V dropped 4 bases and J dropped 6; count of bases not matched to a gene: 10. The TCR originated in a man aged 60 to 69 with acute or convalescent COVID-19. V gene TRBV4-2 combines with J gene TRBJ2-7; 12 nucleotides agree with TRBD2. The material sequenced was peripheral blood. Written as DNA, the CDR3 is TGTGCCAGCAGCCCAGGGCCGACTAGCGGGAGTCGCGAGCAGTACTTC. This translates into CASSPGPTSGSREQYF.